The text below deals with one T cell receptor beta chain. The assay was immunoSEQ multiplex PCR, and TCRdb's table has in-frame clones only and misses some. This sample has fewer than 450,000 clones; around 88% occur once, and the top ten carry 10% to 15%. The germline V gene has CDR1 SEHNR and CDR2 FQNEAQ (reference sequence). CDR3 length equals 15 residues. Deletions cut 2 bases from V and 2 bases from J, with 11 bases between. These data belong to a study of blood T cell repertoires in COVID-19. At the level of the study: PBMCs, B-cell-depleted T cells, or T cells provided the cDNA or gDNA that made up the material.

The chain couples TRBV7-9 to TRBJ2-3; D is unresolved. Sequencing was performed on peripheral blood. The sequence was obtained from a woman aged 50 to 60 with COVID-19, enrolled during active disease. CDR3 nucleotide sequence: TGTGCCAGCAGCTTATCCGTAAGCCCCACAGATACGCAGTATTTT. This gives the protein CASSLSVSPTDTQYF.